A single sample is the source of the 32 T cell receptor beta chains below, sequenced in a study of T cell repertoires in cytomegalovirus infection. Their cognate antigens are unknown. MiXCR was run by TCRdb on the reads, yielding one entry per CDR3 protein. The data show about 770,000 distinct CDR3 sequences, with 25% to 30% seen just once and over 10% held by the top ten. The starting material was cultured CD8+ T cells from PBMCs, obtained from culture after CMV antigen stimulation. These receptors came from a human donor in good health (CMV status not recorded). Some clones in this sample may be carry-over from other donors' samples.

The rearrangement links TRBV20-1 to TRBJ2-5; D might be TRBD2 (5 bases). CDR1 is DFQATT, CDR2 SNEGSKA, per germline (reference sequence). The V end lost 6 bases, the J end lost 3 bases, and 17 bases lay between the germline ends. This CDR3 spans 14 amino acids. DNA of the CDR3: TGCAGTGCCCAAGGCAGCACTAGAAAAGAGACCCAGTACTTC. Protein sequence: CSAQGSTRKETQYF.

This clonotype has more than one count but fewer than ten. The V and J genes are TRBV15 and TRBJ2-7; no firm D call. The germline V and J ends were trimmed by 1 base and 4 bases, with 8 bases remaining between them. This CDR3 spans 13 amino acids. Germline CDR1 reads LNHNV; CDR2 reads YYDKDF (reference sequence). CDR3 protein: CATSRGGKYEQYV. DNA for the CDR3: TGTGCCACCAGCAGAGGTGGGAAGTACGAGCAGTACGTC.

The rearrangement joins TRBV19 to TRBJ1-5; D is unclear. This CDR3 is 13 amino acids long. Germline V CDR1 and CDR2: LNHDA, SQIVND (reference sequence). V was trimmed by 3 bases and J by 2 bases, leaving 5 bases between them. Here the CDR3 reads CASSMDGNQPQHF. CDR3 in DNA: TGTGCCAGTAGTATGGACGGCAATCAGCCCCAGCATTTT.

This clonotype turned up a few times. The rearrangement links TRBV6-6 to TRBJ2-5; tentatively, D is TRBD2 (5 bases). This CDR3 region has 15 residues. Germline CDR1 reads MNHNY; CDR2 reads SVGAGI (reference sequence). Trimming shortened V by 0 bases and J by 4 bases, and 12 bases separated the two germline ends. CDR3 nucleotides: TGTGCCAGCAGTTACTCGGGTCTTCGGGGAGAGACCCAGTACTTC. Its protein is CASSYSGLRGETQYF.

In its sample, this clonotype was seen a few times. The chain combines TRBV29-1 with TRBJ2-3, with TRBD2 identical over 8 bases. V was pared by 6 bases and J by 0 bases, with 8 bases of the junction left unmatched. The CDR3 spans 15 residues. From germline, CDR1 is SQVTM and CDR2 ANQGSEA. CDR3 amino acids: CSVTPGLGSTDTQYF. The CDR3 region has the DNA TGCAGCGTCACTCCGGGACTAGGTAGCACAGATACGCAGTATTTT.

This clonotype was counted at least ten times. This chain joins TRBV7-8 and TRBJ2-1, with D uncertain. Deletions cut 1 base from V and 7 bases from J, with 11 bases between. The CDR3 has 14 amino acids. Germline values: CDR1 SGHVS, CDR2 FQNEAQ. The CDR3, as DNA: TGTGCCAGCAGCTTAGGGAACGTTTGGAATGAGCAGTTCTTC. Translating gives CASSLGNVWNEQFF.

This clonotype was observed a handful of times. The chain links TRBV7-9 to TRBJ1-2, with TRBD1 identical over 7 bases. The CDR3 sequence is 16 residues long. V lost 5 bases and J lost 2; bases outside the gene matches: 11. Germline loops: CDR1 SEHNR, CDR2 FQNEAQ (reference sequence). This CDR3 reads CASSHPWAGGNYGYTF. The CDR3 coding sequence is TGTGCCAGCAGCCACCCCTGGGCAGGGGGGAACTATGGCTACACCTTC.

This chain links TRBV4-3 with TRBJ2-2; weak D call: TRBD2 (6 bases). Trimming cost V 0 bases and J 4 bases, with 15 bases left between them. Germline V gene sequence: CDR1 LGHNA, CDR2 YSLEER. The CDR3 is 17 amino acids. CDR3 sequence reads: CASSQDLGSASTGELFF. In DNA form, the CDR3 reads TGCGCCAGCAGCCAAGATCTCGGGAGCGCTTCCACCGGGGAGCTGTTTTTT.

The table lists this clonotype with many counts. The chain employs TRBV7-6 and TRBJ2-2; 9 positions match TRBD2. The CDR3 is 17 amino acids. V dropped 4 bases and J dropped 7; count of bases not matched to a gene: 13. Per germline, CDR1 SGHVS and CDR2 FNYEAQ. The CDR3 DNA is TGTGCCAGCAGCTCCGGCAGCGGGGGGCCTTATAGCGGGGAGCTGTTTTTT. It codes for CASSSGSGGPYSGELFF.

This chain connects TRBV27 to TRBJ1-5, with D possibly matching TRBD1 (5 bases). The germline V gene has CDR1 MNHEY and CDR2 SMNVEV (reference sequence). Trimming took off 5 bases at V and 7 bases at J, with 15 bases between the two ends. This CDR3 region has 14 residues. The CDR3 here is CASSPRGLWQPQHF. As DNA, the CDR3 is TGTGCCAGCAGTCCTCGGGGGTTGTGGCAGCCCCAGCATTTT.

The chain links TRBV15 to TRBJ1-5; 8 nucleotides agree with TRBD1. CDR1 LNHNV and CDR2 YYDKDF come from the germline V gene (reference sequence). V gave up 0 bases and J gave up 3 bases; unmatched junction bases: 4. The CDR3 loop spans 16 amino acids. CDR3 residues: CATSRDGTGDNQPQHF. DNA for the CDR3: TGTGCCACCAGCAGAGATGGGACAGGAGACAATCAGCCCCAGCATTTT.

The chain couples TRBV2 to TRBJ1-2; 7 nucleotides match TRBD1. CDR3 size: 15 residues. The junction had 8 bases not matched to a gene; V was cut back by 2 bases and J by 5 bases. The germline CDR1 and CDR2 sequences are SNHLY and FYNNEI. The DNA for the CDR3 is TGTGCCAGCAGTGAATACGACAGGGAGGAGTATGGCTACACCTTC. This translates into CASSEYDREEYGYTF.

This clonotype was found a few times. The V gene is TRBV7-9, the J gene TRBJ2-7; D call uncertain. The CDR3 totals 14 residues. Germline CDR1 and CDR2: SEHNR and FQNEAQ (reference sequence). Trimming shortened V by 2 bases and J by 2 bases, and 10 bases separated the two germline ends. The CDR3 protein is CASSLRAGTYEQYF. The DNA for the CDR3 is TGTGCCAGCAGCTTAAGGGCAGGAACCTACGAGCAGTACTTC.

The rearrangement joins TRBV11-2 to TRBJ1-1; D is possibly TRBD1 (5 bases). The V end was cut by 2 bases, the J end by 0 bases, with 16 bases between. In germline, CDR1 is SGHAT, CDR2 FQNNGV. The CDR3 length is 17 residues. The CDR3 region is CASSLWAQEKVNTEAFF. CDR3 bases: TGTGCCAGCAGCTTATGGGCACAGGAAAAAGTGAACACTGAAGCTTTCTTT.

CDR3 bases: TGTGCCAGCAGCTTATTCGAGAACAATGAGCAGTTCTTC. As protein: CASSLFENNEQFF. The rearrangement uses TRBV7-6 and TRBJ2-1; D is unresolved. CDR3 length: 13 residues. V lost 2 bases and J 5 bases, leaving 7 bases between the germline ends. Germline V gives CDR1 SGHVS, CDR2 FNYEAQ.

This clonotype was seen just once. J is TRBJ2-1 and V is TRBV7-4; D is undetermined. The CDR3 is made up of 13 amino acids. From germline, CDR1 is SGHVT and CDR2 SQSDAQ. Trimming removed 4 bases from V and 8 bases from J, with 12 bases in between. CDR3 region: CASSSPGRYEQFF. In DNA, the CDR3 is TGTGCCAGCAGCTCCCCGGGTAGGTATGAGCAGTTCTTC.

This clonotype was observed a handful of times. The chain employs TRBV5-6 and TRBJ1-1; tentatively, D is TRBD1 (6 bases). From germline, CDR1 is SGHDT and CDR2 YYEEEE. Trimming removed 5 bases from V and 6 bases from J, with 20 bases in between. The CDR3 runs to 15 residues. The CDR3 sequence: CASSYIHRAHAEAFF. The CDR3 DNA sequence: TGTGCCAGCAGTTACATACACAGGGCGCACGCTGAAGCTTTCTTT.

This chain links TRBV24-1 with TRBJ2-6; 10 nucleotides agree with TRBD1. The CDR3 covers 17 residues. V shed 3 bases and J 0 bases; nucleotides not matched to a gene: 1. The germline V gene encodes CDR1 KGHDR and CDR2 SFDVKD. The CDR3: CATSDRDRGSGANVLTF. CDR3 sequence (DNA): TGTGCCACCAGTGATCGGGACAGGGGCTCTGGGGCCAACGTCCTGACTTTC.

This clonotype was seen at least ten times. The chain joins TRBV7-2 to TRBJ2-1; 8 bases line up with TRBD2. Germline V CDR1 and CDR2: SGHTA, FQGNSA. Trimming cost V 1 base and J 2 bases; bases outside gene matches: 1. The CDR3 sequence is 15 residues long. CDR3 DNA sequence: TGTGCCAGCAGCTTAGTAGCGGGGCCCTACAATGAGCAGTTCTTC. This translates into CASSLVAGPYNEQFF. Together with reference TRBV7-2 and TRBJ2-1, the CDR3 gives the full variable domain: GAGVSQSPSNKVTEKGKDVELRCDPISGHTALYWYRQSLGQGLEFLIYFQGNSAPDKSGLPSDRFSAERTGGSVSTLTIQRTQQEDSAVYLCASSLVAGPYNEQFFGPGTRLTVL.

J is TRBJ1-3 and V is TRBV7-9; the match to TRBD1 covers 8 bases. The CDR3 has 15 residues. V dropped 6 bases and J dropped 3; count of bases not matched to a gene: 7. The germline V gene encodes CDR1 SEHNR and CDR2 FQNEAQ (reference sequence). The CDR3 bases are TGTGCCAGCAGTACAGGGGGGAAACTTGGAAACACCATATATTTT. It encodes CASSTGGKLGNTIYF.

The CDR3 is CSVDITGGLGYTF. The CDR3 DNA is TGCAGCGTTGATATTACAGGGGGCCTGGGCTACACCTTC. This chain connects TRBV29-1 to TRBJ1-2; 9 nucleotides line up with TRBD1. The CDR3 is 13 amino acids. Germline CDR1 is SQVTM and CDR2 is ANQGSEA. V was clipped by 3 bases and J by 8 bases; unmatched bases: 7.

This chain uses TRBV28 with TRBJ1-5; perhaps TRBD1 as D (5 bases). The CDR3 has 15 amino acids. V was shortened by 3 bases and J by 0 bases, with 9 bases between the two germline ends. Germline CDR1 and CDR2: MDHEN and SYDVKM. The CDR3: CASSFRTYSNQPQHF. The CDR3 region has the DNA TGTGCCAGCAGTTTTAGGACATATAGCAATCAGCCCCAGCATTTT.

The CDR3 loop is CASSQEDYLTDTQYF. CDR3 sequence (DNA): TGTGCCAGCAGCCAAGAAGACTACCTCACAGATACGCAGTATTTT. This rearrangement joins TRBV4-2 to TRBJ2-3, with D possibly TRBD2 on 5 matching bases. Germline V lookup: CDR1 LGHNA, CDR2 YNFKEQ. The V and J ends lost 0 bases and 2 bases respectively, with 9 bases between them. This CDR3 spans 15 amino acids.

This clonotype was seen a handful of times. In DNA form, the CDR3 reads TGTGCCACCAGCAGAGATGCAGTCTACGAGCAGTACTTC. Translating it yields CATSRDAVYEQYF. The genes are TRBV15 and TRBJ2-7; D ambiguous. This CDR3 is built from 13 residues. CDR1 is LNHNV and CDR2 is YYDKDF in the germline V gene (reference sequence). Trimming shortened V by 0 bases and J by 3 bases, and 6 bases separated the two germline ends.

This clonotype was picked up a small number of times. J is TRBJ1-2 and V is TRBV4-1; the match to TRBD1 covers 9 bases. The CDR3 is 15 amino acids. Germline CDR1 is MGHRA and CDR2 is YSYEKL. V lost 4 bases and J lost 5; bases outside the gene matches: 8. This CDR3 is CASSLTGTGTYGYTF. DNA for the CDR3: TGCGCCAGCAGCCTTACCGGGACAGGGACTTATGGCTACACCTTC.

The chain combines TRBV7-4 with TRBJ2-7, with D perhaps TRBD1 (6 bases). The CDR3 runs 16 residues. Deletions cut 0 bases from V and 2 bases from J, with 14 bases between. Germline values: CDR1 SGHVT, CDR2 SQSDAQ. The CDR3 DNA sequence: TGTGCCAGCAGCTTAGCTGCACAGGGAGAGCCCTACGAGCAGTACTTC. It translates to CASSLAAQGEPYEQYF.

The V gene is TRBV5-6, the J gene TRBJ1-1; no clear D. Trimming cost V 4 bases and J 1 base, with 14 bases left between them. From germline, CDR1 is SGHDT and CDR2 YYEEEE. This CDR3 is 15 amino acids long. CDR3 nucleotide sequence: TGTGCCAGCAGCCCCAGGACCGTCGGGAACACTGAAGCTTTCTTT. Translated: CASSPRTVGNTEAFF.

This chain links TRBV19 with TRBJ2-3; TRBD2 might be the D (7 bases). CDR3 length: 16 residues. Germline V gives CDR1 LNHDA, CDR2 SQIVND (reference sequence). The V end was cut by 4 bases, the J end by 4 bases, with 18 bases between. In DNA form, the CDR3 reads TGTGCCAGTAGTACGGTCCGGGGGGCCCGTGCAGATACGCAGTATTTT. Translating it yields CASSTVRGARADTQYF.

The sample holds a few counts of this clonotype. The rearrangement joins TRBV7-6 to TRBJ1-4; TRBD1 aligns across 9 bases. Germline trimming cut 1 base from V and 5 bases from J; bases unmatched to any gene: 5. CDR1 is SGHVS and CDR2 is FNYEAQ in the germline V gene. The length of the CDR3 is 16 residues. This chain's CDR3 is CASSLEPTGGNEKLFF. The DNA for the CDR3 is TGTGCCAGCAGCTTAGAGCCGACAGGGGGGAATGAAAAACTGTTTTTT. The full variable domain, rest sourced from reference TRBV7-6 and TRBJ1-4, is GAGVSQSPRYKVTKRGQDVALRCDPISGHVSLYWYRQALGQGPEFLTYFNYEAQQDKSGLPNDRFSAERPEGSISTLTIQRTEQRDSAMYRCASSLEPTGGNEKLFFGSGTQLSVL.

Many counts were recorded for this clonotype. This chain joins TRBV10-3 and TRBJ2-1; 12 nucleotides align to TRBD2. The V segment lost 8 bases and the J segment 7 bases; nucleotides outside the gene matches: 3. This CDR3 comprises 13 residues. Germline V gene data show CDR1 as ENHRY and CDR2 as SYGVKD. In DNA, the CDR3 is TGTGCCATCGGCGGACTAGCGGGAAATGAGCAGTTCTTC. This translates into CAIGGLAGNEQFF.

The genes are TRBV6-5 and TRBJ2-1; 12 nucleotides line up with TRBD2. This CDR3 spans 13 amino acids. Trimming took 6 bases from V and 15 from J; bases not matched to a gene: 9. Germline V gene sequence: CDR1 MNHEY, CDR2 SVGAGI. The CDR3 DNA follows: TGTGCCAGCAGACTCGGACTAGCGGGGTTGTCGTTCTTC. The encoded protein is CASRLGLAGLSFF.

The chain is built from TRBV7-4 and TRBJ2-1, with 7 bases fitting TRBD1. This CDR3 has 15 residues. Germline loops: CDR1 SGHVT, CDR2 SQSDAQ. J gave up 1 base and V 6 bases, and 6 bases lay outside the gene matches. The CDR3 region has the DNA TGTGCCAGCAGTCACAAGACAGGGTCCTACAATGAGCAGTTCTTC. Residues: CASSHKTGSYNEQFF.